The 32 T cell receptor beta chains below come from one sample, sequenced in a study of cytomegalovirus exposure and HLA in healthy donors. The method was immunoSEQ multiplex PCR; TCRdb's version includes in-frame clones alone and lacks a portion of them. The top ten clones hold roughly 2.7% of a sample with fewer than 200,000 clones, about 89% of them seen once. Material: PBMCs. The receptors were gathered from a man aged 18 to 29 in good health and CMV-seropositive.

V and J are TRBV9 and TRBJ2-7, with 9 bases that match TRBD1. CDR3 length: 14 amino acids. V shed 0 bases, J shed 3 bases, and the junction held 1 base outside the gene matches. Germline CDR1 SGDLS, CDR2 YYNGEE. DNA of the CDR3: TGTGCCAGCAGCGTAGCGGACAGGGGCTACGAGCAGTACTTC. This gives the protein CASSVADRGYEQYF.

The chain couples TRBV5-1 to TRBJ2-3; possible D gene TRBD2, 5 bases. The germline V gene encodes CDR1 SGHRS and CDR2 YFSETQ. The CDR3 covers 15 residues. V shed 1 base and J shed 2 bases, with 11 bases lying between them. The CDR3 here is CASSLYRGTTDTQYF. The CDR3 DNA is TGCGCCAGCAGCTTGTATCGGGGAACCACAGATACGCAGTATTTT.

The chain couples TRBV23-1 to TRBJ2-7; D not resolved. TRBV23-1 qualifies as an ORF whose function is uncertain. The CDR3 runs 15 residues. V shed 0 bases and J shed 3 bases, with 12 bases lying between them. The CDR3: CASSQSSQQNYEQYF. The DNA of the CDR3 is TGCGCCAGCAGTCAATCTAGTCAACAGAACTACGAGCAGTACTTC.

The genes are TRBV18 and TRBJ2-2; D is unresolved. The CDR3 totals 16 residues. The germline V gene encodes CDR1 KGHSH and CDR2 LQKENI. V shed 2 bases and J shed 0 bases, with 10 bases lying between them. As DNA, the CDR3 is TGTGCCAGCTCACCATACCAGGCATCGAACACCGGGGAGCTGTTTTTT. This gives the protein CASSPYQASNTGELFF.

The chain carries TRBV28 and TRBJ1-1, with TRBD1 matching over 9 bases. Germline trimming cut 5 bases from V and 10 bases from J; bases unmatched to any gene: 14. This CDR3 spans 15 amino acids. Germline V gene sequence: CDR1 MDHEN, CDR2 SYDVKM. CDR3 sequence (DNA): TGTGCCAGCAGTCTCGGGACAGGGCCCCGGGTGGTAGCTTTCTTT. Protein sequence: CASSLGTGPRVVAFF.

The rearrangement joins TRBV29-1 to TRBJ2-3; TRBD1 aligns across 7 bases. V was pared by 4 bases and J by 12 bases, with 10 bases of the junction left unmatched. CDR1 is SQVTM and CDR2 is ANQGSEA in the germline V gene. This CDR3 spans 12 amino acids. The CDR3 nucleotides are TGCAGCGTTGTGATTACAGGGGTGGCCCAGTATTTT. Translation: CSVVITGVAQYF.

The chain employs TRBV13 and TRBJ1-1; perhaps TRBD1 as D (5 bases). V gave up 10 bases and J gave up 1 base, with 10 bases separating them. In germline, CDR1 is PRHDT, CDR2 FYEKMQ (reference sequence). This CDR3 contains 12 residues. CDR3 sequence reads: CATRQGNTEAFF. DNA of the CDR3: TGTGCCACACGTCAGGGGAACACTGAAGCTTTCTTT.

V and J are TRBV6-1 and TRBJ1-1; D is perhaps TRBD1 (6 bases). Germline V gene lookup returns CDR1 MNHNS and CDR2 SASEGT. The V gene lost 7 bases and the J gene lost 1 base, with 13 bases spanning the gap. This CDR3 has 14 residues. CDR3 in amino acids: CASKTGLSNTEAFF. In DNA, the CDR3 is TGTGCCAGCAAAACAGGGCTCTCGAACACTGAAGCTTTCTTT.

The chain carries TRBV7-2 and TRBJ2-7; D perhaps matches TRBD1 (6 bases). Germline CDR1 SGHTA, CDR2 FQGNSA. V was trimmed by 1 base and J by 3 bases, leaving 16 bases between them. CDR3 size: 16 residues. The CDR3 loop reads CASSLGVPDRRYEQYF. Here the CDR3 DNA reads TGTGCCAGCAGCTTAGGAGTCCCAGACAGGCGCTACGAGCAGTACTTC.

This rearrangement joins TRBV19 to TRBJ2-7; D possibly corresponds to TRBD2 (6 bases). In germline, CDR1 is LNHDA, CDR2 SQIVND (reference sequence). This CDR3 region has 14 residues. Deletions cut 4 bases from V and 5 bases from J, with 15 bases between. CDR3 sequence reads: CASSTGLPANEQYF. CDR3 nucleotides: TGTGCCAGTAGTACGGGACTCCCGGCAAACGAGCAGTACTTC.

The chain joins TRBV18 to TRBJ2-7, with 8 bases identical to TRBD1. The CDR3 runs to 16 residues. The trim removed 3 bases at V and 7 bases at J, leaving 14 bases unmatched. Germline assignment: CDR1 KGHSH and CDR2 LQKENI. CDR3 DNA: TGTGCCAGCTCACCTCCTATGGGCAGGGGGCGAGGAGAGCAGTACTTC. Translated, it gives CASSPPMGRGRGEQYF.

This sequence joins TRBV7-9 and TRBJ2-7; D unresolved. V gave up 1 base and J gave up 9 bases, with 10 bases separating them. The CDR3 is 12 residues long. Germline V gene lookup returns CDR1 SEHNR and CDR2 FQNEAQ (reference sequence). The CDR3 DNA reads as TGTGCCAGCAGCTTAGAGAGTTCCGGGCAGTACTTC. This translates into CASSLESSGQYF.

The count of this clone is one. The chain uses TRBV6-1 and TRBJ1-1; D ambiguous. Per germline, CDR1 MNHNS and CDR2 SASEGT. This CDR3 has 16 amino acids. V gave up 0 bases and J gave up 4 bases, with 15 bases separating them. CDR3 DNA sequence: TGTGCCAGCAGTGAAGCGCGGGTAGGGTTGATCACTGAAGCTTTCTTT. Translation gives CASSEARVGLITEAFF.

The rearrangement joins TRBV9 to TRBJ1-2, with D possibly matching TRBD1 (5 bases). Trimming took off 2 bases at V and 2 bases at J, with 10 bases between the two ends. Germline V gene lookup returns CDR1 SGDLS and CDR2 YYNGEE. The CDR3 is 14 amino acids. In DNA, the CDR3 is TGTGCCAGCAGCGTTGGGGGGGGGAACTATGGCTACACCTTC. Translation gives CASSVGGGNYGYTF. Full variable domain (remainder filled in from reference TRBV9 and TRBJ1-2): DSGVTQTPKHLITATGQRVTLRCSPRSGDLSVYWYQQSLDQGLQFLIQYYNGEERAKGNILERFSAQQFPDLHSELNLSSLELGDSALYFCASSVGGGNYGYTFGSGTRLTVV.

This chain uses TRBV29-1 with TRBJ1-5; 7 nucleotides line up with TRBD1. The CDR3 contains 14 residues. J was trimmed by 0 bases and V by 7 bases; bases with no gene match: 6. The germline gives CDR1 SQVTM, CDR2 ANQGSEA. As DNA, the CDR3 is TGCAGCGCCTGGACAGGCGGTAGCAATCAGCCCCAGCATTTT. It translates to CSAWTGGSNQPQHF. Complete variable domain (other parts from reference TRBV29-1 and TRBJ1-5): SAVISQKPSRDICQRGTSLTIQCQVDSQVTMMFWYRQQPGQSLTLIATANQGSEATYESGFVIDKFPISRPNLTFSTLTVSNMSPEDSSIYLCSAWTGGSNQPQHFGDGTRLSIL.

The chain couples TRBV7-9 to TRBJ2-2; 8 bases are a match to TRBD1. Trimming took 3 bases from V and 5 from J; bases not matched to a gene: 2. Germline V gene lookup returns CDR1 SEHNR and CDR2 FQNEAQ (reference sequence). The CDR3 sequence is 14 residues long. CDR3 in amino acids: CASSLDRATGELFF. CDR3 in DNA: TGTGCCAGCAGCTTGGACAGGGCAACCGGGGAGCTGTTTTTT.

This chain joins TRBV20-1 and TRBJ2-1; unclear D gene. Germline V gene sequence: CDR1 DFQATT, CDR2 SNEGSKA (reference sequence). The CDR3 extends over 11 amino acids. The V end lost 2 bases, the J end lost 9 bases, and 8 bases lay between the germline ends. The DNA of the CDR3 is TGCAGTGCTAGATTTAGAGGTGAGCAGTTCTTC. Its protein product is CSARFRGEQFF.

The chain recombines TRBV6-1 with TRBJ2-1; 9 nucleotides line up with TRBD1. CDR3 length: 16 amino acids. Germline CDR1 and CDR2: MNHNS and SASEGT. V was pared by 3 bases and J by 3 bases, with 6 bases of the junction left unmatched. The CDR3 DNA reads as TGTGCCAGCAGTGATCACAGGGGGCGGAACTACAATGAGCAGTTCTTC. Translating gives CASSDHRGRNYNEQFF.

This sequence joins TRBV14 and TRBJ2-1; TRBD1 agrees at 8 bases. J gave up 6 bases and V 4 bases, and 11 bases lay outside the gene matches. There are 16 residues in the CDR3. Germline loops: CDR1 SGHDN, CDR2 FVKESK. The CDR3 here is CASSLRQGPFRNEQFF. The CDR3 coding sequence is TGTGCCAGCAGCCTTAGACAGGGGCCCTTCCGCAATGAGCAGTTCTTC.

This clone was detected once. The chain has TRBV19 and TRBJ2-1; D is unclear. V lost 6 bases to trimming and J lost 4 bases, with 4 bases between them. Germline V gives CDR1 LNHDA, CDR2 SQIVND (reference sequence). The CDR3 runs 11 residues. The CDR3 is CASRLYNEQFF. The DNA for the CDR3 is TGTGCCAGTAGGTTATACAATGAGCAGTTCTTC. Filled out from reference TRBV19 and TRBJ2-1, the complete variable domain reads DGGITQSPKYLFRKEGQNVTLSCEQNLNHDAMYWYRQDPGQGLRLIYYSQIVNDFQKGDIAEGYSVSREKKESFPLTVTSAQKNPTAFYLCASRLYNEQFFGPGTRLTVL.

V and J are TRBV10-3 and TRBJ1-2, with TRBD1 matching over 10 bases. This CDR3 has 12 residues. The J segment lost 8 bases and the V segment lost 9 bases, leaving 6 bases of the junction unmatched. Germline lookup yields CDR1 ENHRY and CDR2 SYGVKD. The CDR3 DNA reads TGTGCCATTGCCGGGACAGGGGTCGGCTACACCTTC. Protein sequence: CAIAGTGVGYTF.

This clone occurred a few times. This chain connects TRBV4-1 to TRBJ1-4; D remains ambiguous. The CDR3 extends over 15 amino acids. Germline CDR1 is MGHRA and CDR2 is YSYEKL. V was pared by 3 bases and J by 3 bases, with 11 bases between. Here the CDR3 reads CASSQESGPNEKLFF. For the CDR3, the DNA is TGCGCCAGCAGCCAGGAATCAGGTCCTAATGAAAAACTGTTTTTT.

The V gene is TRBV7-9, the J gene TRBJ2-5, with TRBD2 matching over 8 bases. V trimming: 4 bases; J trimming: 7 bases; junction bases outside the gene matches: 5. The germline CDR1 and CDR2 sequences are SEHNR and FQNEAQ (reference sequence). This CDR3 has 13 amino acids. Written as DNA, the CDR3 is TGTGCCAGCAGCTCAGCGGGGGAGGTGACCCAGTACTTC. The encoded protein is CASSSAGEVTQYF. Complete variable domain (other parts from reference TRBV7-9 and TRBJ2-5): DTGVSQNPRHKITKRGQNVTFRCDPISEHNRLYWYRQTLGQGPEFLTYFQNEAQLEKSRLLSDRFSAERPKGSFSTLEIQRTEQGDSAMYLCASSSAGEVTQYFGPGTRLLVL.

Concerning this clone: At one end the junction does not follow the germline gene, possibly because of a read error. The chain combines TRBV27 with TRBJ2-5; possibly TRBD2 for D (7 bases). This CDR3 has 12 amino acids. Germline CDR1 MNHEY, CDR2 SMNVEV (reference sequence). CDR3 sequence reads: CASRGAQGTQYF. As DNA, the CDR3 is TGTGCCAGCCGGGGGGCCCAAGGGACCCAGTACTTC.

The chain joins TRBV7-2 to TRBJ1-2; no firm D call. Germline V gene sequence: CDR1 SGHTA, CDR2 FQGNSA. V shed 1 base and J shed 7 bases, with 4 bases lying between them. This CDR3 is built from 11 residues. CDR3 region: CASSLVLGYTF. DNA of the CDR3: TGTGCCAGCAGCTTAGTTCTTGGCTACACCTTC.

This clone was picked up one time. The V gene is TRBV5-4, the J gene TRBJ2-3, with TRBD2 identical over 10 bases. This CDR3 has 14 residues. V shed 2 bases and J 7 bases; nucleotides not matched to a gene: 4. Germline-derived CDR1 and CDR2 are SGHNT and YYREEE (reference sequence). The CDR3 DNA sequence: TGTGCCAGCAGCTTACTAGCGGGGCGAAATACGCAGTATTTT. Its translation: CASSLLAGRNTQYF.

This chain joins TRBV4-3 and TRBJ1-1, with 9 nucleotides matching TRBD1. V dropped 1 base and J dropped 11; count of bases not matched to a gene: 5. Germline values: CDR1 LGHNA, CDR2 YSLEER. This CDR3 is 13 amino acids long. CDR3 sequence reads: CASSQVGQGTAFF. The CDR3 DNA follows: TGCGCCAGCAGCCAAGTTGGACAGGGGACGGCTTTCTTT.

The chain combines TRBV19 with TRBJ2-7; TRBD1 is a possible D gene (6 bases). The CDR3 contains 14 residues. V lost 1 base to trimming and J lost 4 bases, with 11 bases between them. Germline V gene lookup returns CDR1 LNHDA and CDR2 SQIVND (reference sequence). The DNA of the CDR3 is TGTGCCAGTAGTATAGTTCCAGGGGAATACGAGCAGTACTTC. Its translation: CASSIVPGEYEQYF.

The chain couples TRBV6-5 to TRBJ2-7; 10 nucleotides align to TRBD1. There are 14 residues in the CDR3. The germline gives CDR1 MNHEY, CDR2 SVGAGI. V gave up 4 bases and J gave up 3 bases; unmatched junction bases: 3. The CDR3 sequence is CASSSGTGDYEQYF. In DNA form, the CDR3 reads TGTGCCAGCAGTTCCGGGACAGGGGACTACGAGCAGTACTTC.

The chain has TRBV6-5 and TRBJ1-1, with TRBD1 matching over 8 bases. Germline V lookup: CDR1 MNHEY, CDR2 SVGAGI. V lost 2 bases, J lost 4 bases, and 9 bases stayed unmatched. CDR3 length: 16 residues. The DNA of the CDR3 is TGTGCCAGCAGTTACACTCCACAGGGGGAATCCACTGAAGCTTTCTTT. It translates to CASSYTPQGESTEAFF.

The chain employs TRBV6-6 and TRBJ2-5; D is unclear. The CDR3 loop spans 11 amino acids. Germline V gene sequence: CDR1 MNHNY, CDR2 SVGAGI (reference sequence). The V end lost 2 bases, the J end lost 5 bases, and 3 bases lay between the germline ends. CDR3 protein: CASSYAETQYF. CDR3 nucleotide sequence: TGTGCCAGCAGTTACGCGGAGACCCAGTACTTC.

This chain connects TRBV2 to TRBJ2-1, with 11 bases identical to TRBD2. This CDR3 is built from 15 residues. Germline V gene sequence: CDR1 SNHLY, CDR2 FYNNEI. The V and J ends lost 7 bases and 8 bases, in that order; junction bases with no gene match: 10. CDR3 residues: CASKRLAGGSDEQFF. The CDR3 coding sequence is TGTGCCAGCAAGAGGCTAGCGGGGGGTTCGGATGAGCAGTTCTTC.